The 8 T cell receptor beta chains below come from one sample, sequenced in a study of chemoradiotherapy in HPV16-positive cancers. Here immunoSEQ multiplex PCR was the method, and the copy in TCRdb shows in-frame clones only, minus some. The repertoire holds about 2,000 clones, with roughly 84% as singletons. The sample in question was tumor tissue, obtained from a patient who underwent chemoradiotherapy. The receptors were sampled from a human donor with HPV-associated anogenital cancer.

The CDR3 reads CASSRTSGGYNEQFF. In DNA form, the CDR3 reads TGTGCCAGTAGTAGGACTAGCGGGGGGTACAATGAGCAGTTCTTC. J is TRBJ2-1 and V is TRBV19, with 14 bases matching TRBD2. Germline CDR1 reads LNHDA; CDR2 reads SQIVND (reference sequence). V gave up 4 bases and J gave up 4 bases; unmatched junction bases: 0. CDR3 length: 15 residues.

Written as DNA, the CDR3 is TGTGCCAGTAGTATGCCCCGACCGGGGGGCATCTACAATGAGCAGTTCTTC. It specifies CASSMPRPGGIYNEQFF. The chain joins TRBV19 to TRBJ2-1; a weak D match, TRBD2 (7 bases). Germline V gene data show CDR1 as LNHDA and CDR2 as SQIVND (reference sequence). CDR3 size: 17 residues. The V gene lost 3 bases and the J gene lost 3 bases, with 18 bases spanning the gap.

The rearrangement joins TRBV5-1 to TRBJ2-1, with D perhaps matching TRBD1 or TRBD2 (5 bases each). The CDR3 covers 13 residues. Per germline, CDR1 SGHRS and CDR2 YFSETQ. The germline V and J ends were trimmed by 2 bases and 10 bases, with 13 bases remaining between them. CDR3 in DNA: TGCGCCAGCAGCTTCTTCGACAGCGGCGAGCAGTTCTTC. Amino acids: CASSFFDSGEQFF.

The J gene is TRBJ1-6, the V gene TRBV30; possibly TRBD1 for D (6 bases). The CDR3 contains 16 residues. Germline CDR1 is GTSNPN and CDR2 is SVGIG (reference sequence). Between the trimmed V and J ends, which lost 5 bases and 0 bases, there was a span of 14 bases. CDR3 nucleotides: TGTGCCTGGCGTAGGGGGGTCCCCTCCTATAATTCACCCCTCCACTTT. Protein: CAWRRGVPSYNSPLHF.

This clone was counted a single time. The chain links TRBV6-5 to TRBJ1-2; the match to TRBD1 covers 7 bases. Germline V gene sequence: CDR1 MNHEY, CDR2 SVGAGI. Trimming cost V 4 bases and J 9 bases; bases outside gene matches: 5. CDR3 length equals 12 residues. CDR3 DNA: TGTGCCAGCAGTTTCGCGACAGGGAGCTACACCTTC. It specifies CASSFATGSYTF.

This chain links TRBV28 with TRBJ1-5; D not resolved. This CDR3 is 12 amino acids long. CDR1 is MDHEN and CDR2 is SYDVKM in the germline V gene. The V and J ends lost 1 base and 7 bases respectively, with 5 bases between them. This CDR3 is CASSLSEQPQHF. CDR3 nucleotides: TGTGCCAGCAGTTTATCTGAACAGCCCCAGCATTTT.

CDR3 protein: CASTTAGGYTF. CDR3 coding DNA: TGTGCCAGCACCACGGCGGGGGGCTACACCTTC. J is TRBJ1-2 and V is TRBV6-5; D remains unclear. Germline values: CDR1 MNHEY, CDR2 SVGAGI. Trimming took 7 bases from V and 8 from J, leaving 11 bases between them. This CDR3 is 11 amino acids long.

The rearrangement joins TRBV6-5 to TRBJ2-7, with D perhaps being TRBD1 or TRBD2 (6 bases each). Germline-derived CDR1 and CDR2 are MNHEY and SVGAGI. The CDR3 consists of 15 residues. V lost 5 bases to trimming and J lost 0 bases, with 14 bases between them. The CDR3 DNA sequence: TGTGCCAGCAGTCCGGGGGCCGGGAGCTCCTACGAGCAGTACTTC. Its translation is CASSPGAGSSYEQYF.